Sequencing of this T cell receptor (beta chain) was carried out in a study of early T cells in non-severe SARS-CoV-2 infection. Trimming removed 0 bases at V and 1 base at J, with 12 bases between. Per germline, CDR1 LNHNV and CDR2 YYDKDF (reference sequence). The CDR3 sequence is 16 residues long. This clonotype was detected ten times or more. Researchers attached unique molecular identifiers to individual cDNA molecules. From the 5' RACE reads, TCRdb called clonotypes with MiXCR, one entry per CDR3 protein. The sample contains under 95,000 distinct CDR3 sequences, approximately 12% of which appear only once.

The sequencing input was whole blood. This chain joins TRBV15 and TRBJ2-5; D possibly corresponds to TRBD2 (5 bases). The origin of this receptor is an adult who was a healthcare worker with PCR-confirmed SARS-CoV-2 infection or an uninfected control (not recorded which). CDR3 region: CATSRDLAGLQETQYF. CDR3 nucleotide sequence: TGTGCCACCAGCAGAGATCTGGCAGGACTCCAAGAGACCCAGTACTTC.